Included here is one T cell receptor beta chain sequence, with context. Antigen: not known. The sample is drawn from a study of cytotoxic CD8 clonotypes in ibrutinib-treated CLL. Looking at the study overall: Partial responses numbered around 25 and complete responses 2; after a median about six years, about 14 stayed remitted and 12 progressed. Response samples were taken after a median around 11 months of treatment, range 6 to 36. The samples contained approximately 280,000 productive templates on average. They also contained an average of about 100,000 productive rearrangements. Overall study results and limits: The public clonotypes identified were infrequent and showed contraction or stability on treatment.

Assay used: immunoSEQ multiplex PCR; TCRdb lists only in-frame clones, some missing. This sample has some 63,000 clones, with 90% found just once. CDR1 is SGHRS, CDR2 YFSETQ, per germline. CDR3 length equals 13 residues. The germline V and J ends were trimmed by 0 bases and 7 bases, with 11 bases remaining between them. The sequenced sample was PBMCs, obtained after 12 months of ibrutinib treatment. The receptor was isolated from a human donor with chronic lymphocytic leukemia. The chain uses TRBV5-1 and TRBJ2-7; D remains ambiguous. CDR3 sequence: CASSLAAGSEQYF. The CDR3 DNA sequence: TGCGCCAGCAGCTTGGCAGCAGGCAGTGAGCAGTACTTC.